The rows below give T cell receptor beta chains drawn from one sample of a study of blood T cell repertoires in COVID-19. The data were produced by immunoSEQ multiplex PCR, yet TCRdb's version contains in-frame clones alone and is incomplete. The sample has more than 110,000 clones, roughly 89% seen once. Sequencing was done on a sample of peripheral blood. The receptors shown here come from a man aged 55 to 70 with active or convalescent COVID-19. Each CDR3 is given with its conserved first and last residue. Each record gives: J gene, V gene, CDR3 length, D gene, clone size, CDR3 DNA, CDR3 protein. The D gene is left open where the match is weak. Some rows have no size entry. The others give once, few or many, or a class for an expanded clone.

TRBJ2-7	TRBV2	11	NA	NA	TGTGCCAGCAGACTCAGGGACGAGCAGTACTTC	CASRLRDEQYF
TRBJ1-1	TRBV15	14	TRBD1	NA	TGTGCCACCAGCGGAAACAGGGGGGGCACTGAAGCTTTCTTT	CATSGNRGGTEAFF
TRBJ1-2	TRBV4-3	14	NA	few	TGCGCCAGCAGCCAAGCCCCCACAGGGTTTGGCTACACCTTC	CASSQAPTGFGYTF
TRBJ2-3	TRBV9	16	TRBD2	NA	TGTGCCAGCAGCGGGTCGACTAGCGGTAGCACAGATACGCAGTATTTT	CASSGSTSGSTDTQYF
TRBJ2-6	TRBV10-3	19	NA	NA	TGTGCCATCAGTGAGGGGGTAGGGGCTGCCTTCGCTGGGGCCAACGTCCTGACTTTC	CAISEGVGAAFAGANVLTF
TRBJ2-6	TRBV3-1/TRBV3-2	15	NA	few	TGTGCCAGCAGCAACGGTCTCTCTGGGGCCAACGTCCTGACTTTC	CASSNGLSGANVLTF
TRBJ2-7	TRBV9	14	TRBD1	NA	TGTGCCAGCAGCGTGGGACAGGGGGTAAGGGAGCAGTACTTC	CASSVGQGVREQYF
TRBJ2-1	TRBV4-3	15	TRBD1	NA	TGCGCCAGCAGCCAACGGACAGGGAGTCGGAGTGAGCAGTTCTTC	CASSQRTGSRSEQFF
TRBJ1-2	TRBV6-5	12	TRBD1	NA	TGTGCCAGCACCCCGGACAGGGTTGGCTACACCTTC	CASTPDRVGYTF
TRBJ1-4	TRBV18	14	NA	NA	TGTGCCAGCTCTCCGACAGGCCCAAATGAAAAACTGTTTTTT	CASSPTGPNEKLFF
TRBJ2-3	TRBV5-4	14	NA	NA	TGTGCCAGCAGCTTTGGGCGAGGCACAGATACGCAGTATTTT	CASSFGRGTDTQYF
TRBJ1-5	TRBV10-3	15	TRBD1	NA	TGTGCCATCAGTGAATTGGGACAGGGTAAGGAGCCCCAGCATTTT	CAISELGQGKEPQHF
TRBJ2-1	TRBV29-1	16	NA	NA	TGCAGCGTTGAAGTAGTTCGGGGGAGCTCCTACAATGAGCAGTTCTTC	CSVEVVRGSSYNEQFF
TRBJ2-7	TRBV5-1	14	NA	NA	TGCGCCAGCAGCTTGATGGATCAGGAGGACGAGCAGTACTTC	CASSLMDQEDEQYF
TRBJ2-7	TRBV18	16	TRBD2	NA	TGTGCCAGCTCACCTGGGACTAGCGGTAGCTCCTACGAGCAGTACTTC	CASSPGTSGSSYEQYF
TRBJ2-2	TRBV4-3	13	NA	NA	TGCGCCAGCAGCCAGAACCCTCGGTCGGGGTTAATTTTT	CASSQNPRSGLIF
TRBJ1-4	TRBV28	12	NA	NA	TGTGCCAGCAGCCGAGGAGTTGAAAAACTGTTTTTT	CASSRGVEKLFF
TRBJ1-6	TRBV28	10	NA	few	TGTGCCAGCAGCGCCAATCGAGTCCACTTT	CASSANRVHF
TRBJ2-1	TRBV18	15	TRBD1	NA	TGTGCCAGCTCACCTCTCGGGACAGGGACAAATGAGCAGTTCTTC	CASSPLGTGTNEQFF
TRBJ2-7	TRBV7-9	15	TRBD2	NA	TGTGCCAGCAGCGGGACTAGCGGGAGAACGGGTGAGCAGTACTTC	CASSGTSGRTGEQYF
TRBJ2-1	TRBV7-8	15	NA	NA	TGTGCCAGCAGCTTAGTGCGGTCAGGGCTTTTAATACAGTTCTTC	CASSLVRSGLLIQFF
TRBJ1-5	TRBV4-2	17	NA	once	TGTGCCAGCAGCAAAACGGGTCGCCAGTATAGCAATCAGCCCCAGCATTTT	CASSKTGRQYSNQPQHF
TRBJ2-3	TRBV5-1	15	TRBD2	NA	TGCGCCAGCAGCTTTCTAGCGGGGGGGCCTGGAACGCAGTATTTT	CASSFLAGGPGTQYF
TRBJ2-3	TRBV6-4	16	TRBD2	NA	TGTGCCAGCAGTCCGGGACCTGGGACTAGCGGGGCTGCTAAGTATTTT	CASSPGPGTSGAAKYF
TRBJ2-5	TRBV29-1	11	NA	NA	TGCAGTGGAAACGGGGGGCAGACCCAGTACTTC	CSGNGGQTQYF
TRBJ1-1	TRBV29-1	12	TRBD1	NA	TGCAGCGTTGATCCAGGGGGCACTGAAGCTTTCTTT	CSVDPGGTEAFF
TRBJ2-1	TRBV6-5	14	TRBD2	NA	TGTGCCAGCGTTGCGCGGACTAGTCATAATGAGCAGTTCTTC	CASVARTSHNEQFF
TRBJ1-2	TRBV2	14	TRBD1	few	TGTGCCAGCAGTGAAGCTAGACAGGGGGCTGGCTACACCTTC	CASSEARQGAGYTF
TRBJ1-5	TRBV2	15	TRBD1	NA	TGTGCCAGCAGTGACGAGACAGGGGGCTCTCAGCCCCAGCATTTT	CASSDETGGSQPQHF
TRBJ1-2	TRBV7-9	13	NA	NA	TGTGCCAGCAGCTTAGCTTCTTCAGGGGGCTACACCTTC	CASSLASSGGYTF
TRBJ2-4	TRBV20-1	15	NA	NA	TGCAGTGCTAGTAACCCCCGAGAGAGCAAAAACATTCAGTACTTC	CSASNPRESKNIQYF
TRBJ1-6	TRBV19	17	NA	NA	TGTGCCAGTAGTCCCGGACAATCCAGCTCCTATAATTCACCCCTCCACTTT	CASSPGQSSSYNSPLHF
TRBJ1-5	TRBV20-1	17	TRBD1	once	TGCAGTGCTAGTCCCCTCGGGACAGGCCTTAGCAATCAGCCCCAGCATTTT	CSASPLGTGLSNQPQHF
TRBJ2-3	TRBV4-3	14	NA	NA	TGCGCCAGCAGCCAGGACGGGCAGGGAGATACGCAGTATTTT	CASSQDGQGDTQYF
TRBJ2-3	TRBV30	12	NA	NA	TGTGCCTGGAGTTCCCCAACAGATACGCAGTATTTT	CAWSSPTDTQYF
TRBJ2-1	TRBV18	15	NA	NA	TGTGCCAGCTCACTATTGGCAGGGGCGAATAATGAGCAGTTCTTC	CASSLLAGANNEQFF
TRBJ2-5	TRBV15	19	NA	NA	TGTGCCACCAGCAGAGATGGGGCATGGAGGGGGAGGGCCGGAAAGACCCAGTACTTC	CATSRDGAWRGRAGKTQYF
TRBJ2-3	TRBV5-1	13	TRBD1	once	TGCGCCAGCAGCAAGACAGGGTCAGATACGCAGTATTTT	CASSKTGSDTQYF
TRBJ2-3	TRBV19	13	NA	NA	TGTGCAATTGGCAGATCTAGCACAGATACGCAGTATTTT	CAIGRSSTDTQYF
TRBJ2-3	TRBV7-9	13	NA	NA	TGTGCCAGCAGCCACGATGCCAGAGATACGCAGTATTTT	CASSHDARDTQYF
TRBJ1-2	TRBV28	12	TRBD1	NA	TGTGCCAGCACGCAGGGGGTTCCTGGCTACACCTTC	CASTQGVPGYTF
TRBJ1-1	TRBV7-3	13	NA	NA	TGTGCCAGCAGCTTGCTAGGGAACACTGAAGCTTTCTTT	CASSLLGNTEAFF
TRBJ1-6	TRBV2	15	NA	NA	TGTGCCAGCATGGGAGGGAGCTCCTATAATTCACCCCTCCACTTT	CASMGGSSYNSPLHF
TRBJ2-7	TRBV27	15	TRBD2	NA	TGTGCCAGCAGTCTTGGACTAGCGGGAGTCTACGAGCAGTACTTC	CASSLGLAGVYEQYF
TRBJ2-5	TRBV18	14	TRBD1	NA	TGTGCCAGCTCCCTCGGACAGGGCGGAGAGACCCAGTACTTC	CASSLGQGGETQYF